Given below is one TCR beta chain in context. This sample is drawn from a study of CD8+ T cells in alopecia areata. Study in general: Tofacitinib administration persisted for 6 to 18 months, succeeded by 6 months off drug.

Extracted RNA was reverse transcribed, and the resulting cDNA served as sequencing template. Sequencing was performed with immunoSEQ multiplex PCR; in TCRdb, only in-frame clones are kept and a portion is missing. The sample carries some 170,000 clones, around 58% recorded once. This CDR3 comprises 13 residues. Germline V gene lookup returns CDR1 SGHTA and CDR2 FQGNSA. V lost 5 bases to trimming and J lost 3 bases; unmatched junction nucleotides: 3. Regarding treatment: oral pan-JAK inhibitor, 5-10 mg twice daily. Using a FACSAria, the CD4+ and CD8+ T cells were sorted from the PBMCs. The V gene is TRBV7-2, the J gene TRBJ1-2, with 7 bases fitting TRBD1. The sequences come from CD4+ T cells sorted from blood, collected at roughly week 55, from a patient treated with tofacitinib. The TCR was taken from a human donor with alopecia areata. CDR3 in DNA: TGTGCCAGCAGCCGACAGGGAGACTATGGCTACACCTTC. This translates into CASSRQGDYGYTF. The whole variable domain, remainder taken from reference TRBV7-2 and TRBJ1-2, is GAGVSQSPSNKVTEKGKDVELRCDPISGHTALYWYRQSLGQGLEFLIYFQGNSAPDKSGLPSDRFSAERTGGSVSTLTIQRTQQEDSAVYLCASSRQGDYGYTFGSGTRLTVV.